Listed below are T cell receptor beta chains from one sample, sequenced in a study of T cell changes during pregnancy in multiple sclerosis. Clones were sequenced by immunoSEQ multiplex PCR, and TCRdb holds only the in-frame ones, with some missing. The table lists 83,000 or so clones, 90% to 95% of them singletons. The starting material was peripheral blood, obtained after pregnancy. Receptors originate from a female donor in good health, enrolled as a control in a pregnancy study. Both conserved end residues are part of each CDR3. The D gene is left open where the match is weak. Clone size is given for some rows only: seen once, a few or many times, or a class if the clone is expanded.

TRBJ2-1	-	-	TRBV5-5	15	CASSLVWGSGNEQFF	TGTGCCAGCAGCTTGGTGTGGGGTTCGGGGAATGAGCAGTTCTTC
TRBJ2-6	-	-	TRBV18	15	CASSLGGSGANVLTF	TGTGCCAGCTCACTGGGGGGTTCTGGGGCCAACGTCCTGACTTTC
TRBJ2-1	TRBD1	-	TRBV11-2	15	CASSYPGQGKYEQFF	TGTGCCAGCAGCTATCCGGGACAGGGGAAATATGAGCAGTTCTTC
TRBJ2-5	-	once	TRBV9	15	CASSVGGSGQETQYF	TGTGCCAGCAGCGTAGGAGGTAGCGGCCAAGAGACCCAGTACTTC
TRBJ2-5	-	-	TRBV7-2	13	CASSFQGGETQYF	TGTGCCAGCAGCTTCCAGGGTGGAGAGACCCAGTACTTC
TRBJ1-1	TRBD1	-	TRBV27	14	CASSLQGERSEAFF	TGTGCCAGCAGTTTACAGGGGGAGCGAAGTGAAGCTTTCTTT
TRBJ2-5	-	once	TRBV11-2	16	CASTSLGSGGQETQYF	TGTGCCAGCACTTCCCTCGGTAGCGGAGGCCAAGAGACCCAGTACTTC
TRBJ2-2	-	-	TRBV19	16	CASSSPGPSNTGELFF	TGTGCCAGTAGTAGCCCAGGTCCCTCGAACACCGGGGAGCTGTTTTTT
TRBJ2-2	TRBD2	-	TRBV28	21	CASSLPTSGSWSQGGTGELFF	TGTGCCAGCAGTTTACCTACTAGCGGGAGTTGGTCGCAGGGTGGAACCGGGGAGCTGTTTTTT
TRBJ1-2	TRBD1	-	TRBV10-3	13	CAISAGTAYGYTF	TGTGCCATCAGTGCCGGGACAGCCTATGGCTACACCTTC
TRBJ1-2	-	-	TRBV2	11	CASSYTENYTF	TGTGCCAGCAGTTACACAGAGAACTACACCTTC
TRBJ1-5	-	-	TRBV15	15	CATSRGTSRNQPQHF	TGTGCCACCAGCAGAGGAACGAGCCGCAATCAGCCCCAGCATTTT
TRBJ2-5	TRBD2	-	TRBV11-2	14	CASSLAVGGETQYF	TGTGCCAGCAGCTTAGCTGTGGGAGGGGAGACCCAGTACTTC
TRBJ2-7	TRBD1	-	TRBV5-4	12	CASSSGTGEQYF	TGTGCCAGCAGTTCCGGGACAGGGGAGCAGTACTTC
TRBJ2-5	-	-	TRBV11-3	15	CASSLGRDDRETQYF	TGTGCCAGCAGCTTGGGCAGGGATGACAGGGAGACCCAGTACTTC
TRBJ2-7	TRBD2	-	TRBV7-9	11	CASSPRGEQYF	TGTGCCAGCAGCCCGCGGGGGGAGCAGTACTTC
TRBJ2-1	-	-	TRBV11-2	16	CASSLGRAKAYNEQFF	TGTGCCAGCAGCTTAGGCAGGGCAAAAGCCTACAATGAGCAGTTCTTC
TRBJ1-1	TRBD1	-	TRBV5-1	13	CASSSTGVPEAFF	TGCGCCAGCAGCTCGACAGGGGTACCAGAAGCTTTCTTT
TRBJ1-1	TRBD1	-	TRBV6-6	14	CASVWRTGDTEAFF	TGTGCCAGCGTTTGGAGGACAGGGGACACTGAAGCTTTCTTT
TRBJ1-1	-	-	TRBV28	18	CASSSRQELLHLNTEAFF	TGTGCCAGCAGTTCCCGACAGGAGCTACTCCACCTGAACACTGAAGCTTTCTTT
TRBJ1-4	-	-	TRBV10-3	15	CAISGSRGGDEKLFF	TGTGCCATCAGTGGTAGTAGAGGGGGGGATGAAAAACTGTTTTTT
TRBJ2-3	TRBD2	-	TRBV5-1	18	CASSLGSGAGGPGDTQYF	TGCGCCAGCAGCTTGGGATCGGGAGCGGGAGGGCCCGGAGATACGCAGTATTTT
TRBJ2-7	TRBD2	once	TRBV6-1	15	CASRGAGVGTYEQYF	TGTGCCAGCAGAGGAGCGGGAGTGGGTACCTACGAGCAGTACTTC
TRBJ1-5	TRBD1	-	TRBV4-1	15	CASSQEDRRGQPQHF	TGCGCCAGCAGCCAAGAGGACAGGAGGGGACAGCCCCAGCATTTT
TRBJ2-3	-	-	TRBV10-3	12	CAAGGSADTQYF	TGTGCCGCAGGGGGGAGCGCAGATACGCAGTATTTT
TRBJ1-1	-	-	TRBV7-9	16	CASSNQAQKRADEAFF	TGTGCCAGCAGCAATCAGGCCCAAAAAAGAGCTGATGAAGCTTTCTTT
TRBJ1-1	-	-	TRBV6-5	13	CASIRGHGGEAFF	TGTGCCAGCATTCGCGGACACGGGGGGGAAGCTTTCTTT
TRBJ1-1	-	-	TRBV19	14	CASSAHGGDTEAFF	TGTGCCAGTAGTGCCCATGGAGGGGACACTGAAGCTTTCTTT
TRBJ1-2	-	-	TRBV4-2	16	CASSQDRAEGHYGYTF	TGTGCCAGCAGCCAAGACAGGGCGGAAGGACACTATGGCTACACCTTC
TRBJ2-7	-	-	TRBV4-1	15	CASSQLADSYYEQYF	TGCGCCAGCAGCCAATTGGCGGACTCGTACTACGAGCAGTACTTC
TRBJ1-2	-	-	TRBV28	14	CASTNSTGLTGYTF	TGTGCCAGCACCAATTCGACAGGATTAACTGGCTACACCTTC
TRBJ2-1	TRBD2	-	TRBV11-2	18	CASSLDRVAGGFYNEQFF	TGTGCCAGCAGCTTAGATCGAGTCGCGGGAGGGTTTTACAATGAGCAGTTCTTC
TRBJ2-7	-	-	TRBV20-1	11	CSARTAHEQYF	TGCAGTGCTAGGACAGCCCACGAGCAGTACTTC
TRBJ2-7	TRBD2	-	TRBV7-8	17	CASSYTTSGAPPGEQYF	TGTGCCAGCAGCTATACAACTAGCGGGGCCCCCCCTGGGGAGCAGTACTTC
TRBJ2-7	TRBD2	-	TRBV7-2	14	CASSLGSAGREQYF	TGTGCCAGCAGCTTAGGTTCAGCGGGAAGGGAGCAGTACTTC
TRBJ2-7	TRBD2	-	TRBV28	15	CASGPLAGGNNEQYF	TGTGCCAGCGGGCCTTTAGCGGGAGGGAACAACGAGCAGTACTTC
TRBJ2-2	TRBD1	-	TRBV7-9	14	CASSLPTNRQGKFF	TGTGCCAGCAGCCTCCCCACGAATAGACAGGGCAAGTTTTTT